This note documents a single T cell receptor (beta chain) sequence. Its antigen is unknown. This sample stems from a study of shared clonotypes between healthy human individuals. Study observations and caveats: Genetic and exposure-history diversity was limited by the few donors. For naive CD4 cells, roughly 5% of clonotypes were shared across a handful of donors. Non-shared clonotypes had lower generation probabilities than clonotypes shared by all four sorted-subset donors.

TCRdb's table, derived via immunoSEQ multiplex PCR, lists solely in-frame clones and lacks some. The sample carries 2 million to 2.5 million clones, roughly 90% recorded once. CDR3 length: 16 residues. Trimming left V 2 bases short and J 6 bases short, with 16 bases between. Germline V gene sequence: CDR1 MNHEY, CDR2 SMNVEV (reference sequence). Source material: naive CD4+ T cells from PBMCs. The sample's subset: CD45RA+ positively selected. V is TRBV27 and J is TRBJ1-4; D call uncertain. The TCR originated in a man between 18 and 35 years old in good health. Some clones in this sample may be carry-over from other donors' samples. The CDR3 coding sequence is TGTGCCAGCAGTTTAAGTTGGGCAACAGTAGATGAAAAACTGTTTTTT. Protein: CASSLSWATVDEKLFF.